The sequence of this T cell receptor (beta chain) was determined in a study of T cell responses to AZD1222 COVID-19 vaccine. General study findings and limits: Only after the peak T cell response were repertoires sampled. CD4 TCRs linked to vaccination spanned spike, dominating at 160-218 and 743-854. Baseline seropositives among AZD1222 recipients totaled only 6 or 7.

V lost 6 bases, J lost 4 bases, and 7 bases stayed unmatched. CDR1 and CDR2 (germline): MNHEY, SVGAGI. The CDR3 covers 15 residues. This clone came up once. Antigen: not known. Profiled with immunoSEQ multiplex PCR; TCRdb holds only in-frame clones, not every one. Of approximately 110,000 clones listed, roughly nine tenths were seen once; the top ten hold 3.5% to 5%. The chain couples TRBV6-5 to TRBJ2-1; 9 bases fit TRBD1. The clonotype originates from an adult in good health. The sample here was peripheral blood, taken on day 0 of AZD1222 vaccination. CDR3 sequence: CASSSGQGGYNEQFF. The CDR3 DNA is TGTGCCAGCAGCTCGGGACAGGGAGGTTACAATGAGCAGTTCTTC.